This is a list of T cell receptor beta chains from one sample in a study of a mutant IDH1 vaccine in newly diagnosed glioma. Assay: immunoSEQ multiplex PCR; the TCRdb copy retains only in-frame clones and omits some. The sample lists roughly 120,000 clones; almost 90% were seen once. Their antigen targets remain unknown. Material: PBMCs, obtained from a glioma patient whose treatment included an IDH1 peptide vaccine. All receptors come from a woman aged 50 to 60 with glioma. CDR3s include the opening cysteine and the closing phenylalanine or tryptophan. The D gene is left open where the match is weak. Only part of the rows carry a size: once, few, many, or a class if the clone is expanded.

clone_size	j_call	v_call	d_call	cdr3_nt	cdr3_aa
.	TRBJ2-3	TRBV7-8	.	TGTGCCAGCAGCTTACGGCAGATTAACACAGATACGCAGTATTTT	CASSLRQINTDTQYF
.	TRBJ2-7	TRBV27	.	TGTGCCAGCAGTTTAAGGGGGCGGGGGGTCTTCTACGAGCAGTACTTC	CASSLRGRGVFYEQYF
.	TRBJ2-7	TRBV5-1	TRBD1	TGCGCCAGCAGCTTACCGGGACAGGGGTGGACCTACGAGCAGTACTTC	CASSLPGQGWTYEQYF
once	TRBJ2-7	TRBV5-4	.	TGTGCCAGCAGCTGGGACCCTGGAAGCTCCTACGAGCAGTACTTC	CASSWDPGSSYEQYF
.	TRBJ2-3	TRBV19	.	TGTGCCAGTAGTTATGGAGGGCTTGCGCAGTATTTT	CASSYGGLAQYF
.	TRBJ2-5	TRBV18	TRBD1	TGTGCCAGCTCCCGGGACAGGTCCCAAGAGACCCAGTACTTC	CASSRDRSQETQYF
.	TRBJ1-2	TRBV6-5	.	TGTGCCAGCAGTTACAATGGGGGCGCGAACTATGGCTACACCTTC	CASSYNGGANYGYTF
few	TRBJ1-1	TRBV4-1	.	TGCGCCAGCAGCCAACTGGGCCTCATACGGATGGCTTTCTTT	CASSQLGLIRMAFF
.	TRBJ1-6	TRBV6-4	TRBD1	TGTGCCAGCAGCCGGGACAGGCTGGATAATTCACCCCTCCACTTT	CASSRDRLDNSPLHF
.	TRBJ1-5	TRBV7-2	.	TGTGCCAGCAGCTTTTCTCAGGGCACCAATCAGCCCCAGCATTTT	CASSFSQGTNQPQHF
.	TRBJ2-4	TRBV6-5	.	TGTGCCAGCAGTTACCACCTCCGGGGGGCAGGAAACATTCAGTACTTC	CASSYHLRGAGNIQYF